This T cell receptor beta chain was identified in a study of cytomegalovirus exposure and HLA in healthy donors. Notes on this clone: Its matching antigen is unknown.

Study-level results: According to a subsequent analysis, TCR clusters from the first cohort were inclined to appear together in the 110 or so validation repertoires.

This table comes from immunoSEQ multiplex PCR, and its TCRdb copy is limited to in-frame clones, with some not included. The sample yields about 160,000 clones, around 81% seen once. The receptor comes from a man aged 25 to 40 in good health and CMV-seropositive. The sample taken for sequencing was PBMCs.

CDR3 DNA: TGCGCCAGCAGCTTGTATGCAGCGAACACCGGGGAGCTGTTTTTT. This encodes CASSLYAANTGELFF. This chain connects TRBV5-1 to TRBJ2-2; no firm D call. Germline CDR1 is SGHRS and CDR2 is YFSETQ. The V and J ends lost 1 base and 0 bases respectively, with 7 bases between them. This CDR3 has 15 amino acids.